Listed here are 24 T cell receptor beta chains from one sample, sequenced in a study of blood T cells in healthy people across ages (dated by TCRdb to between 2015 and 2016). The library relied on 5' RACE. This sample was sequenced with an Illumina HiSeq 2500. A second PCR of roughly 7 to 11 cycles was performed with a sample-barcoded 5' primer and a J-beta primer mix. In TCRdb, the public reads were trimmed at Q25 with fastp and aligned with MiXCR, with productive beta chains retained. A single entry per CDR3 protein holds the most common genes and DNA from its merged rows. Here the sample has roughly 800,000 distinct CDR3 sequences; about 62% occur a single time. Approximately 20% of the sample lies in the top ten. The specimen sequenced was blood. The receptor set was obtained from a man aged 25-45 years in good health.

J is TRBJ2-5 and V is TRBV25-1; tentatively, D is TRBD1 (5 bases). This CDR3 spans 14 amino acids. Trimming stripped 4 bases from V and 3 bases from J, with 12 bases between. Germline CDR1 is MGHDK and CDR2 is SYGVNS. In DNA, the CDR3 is TGTGCCAGCAGTGGCAGGGTTGCCAAAGAGACCCAGTACTTC. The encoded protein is CASSGRVAKETQYF.

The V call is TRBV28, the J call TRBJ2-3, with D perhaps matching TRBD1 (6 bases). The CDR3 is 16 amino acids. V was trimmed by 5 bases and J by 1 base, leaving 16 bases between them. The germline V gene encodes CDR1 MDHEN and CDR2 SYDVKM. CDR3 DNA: TGTGCCAGCAGTCTATTTACAGGGTATGGCACAGATACGCAGTATTTT. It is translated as CASSLFTGYGTDTQYF.

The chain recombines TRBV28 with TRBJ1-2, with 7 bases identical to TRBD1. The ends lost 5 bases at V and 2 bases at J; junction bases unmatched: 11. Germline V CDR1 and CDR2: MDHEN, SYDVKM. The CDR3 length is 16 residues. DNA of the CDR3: TGTGCCAGCAGTCCCACCAGGACAGGCAACAACTATGGCTACACCTTC. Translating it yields CASSPTRTGNNYGYTF.

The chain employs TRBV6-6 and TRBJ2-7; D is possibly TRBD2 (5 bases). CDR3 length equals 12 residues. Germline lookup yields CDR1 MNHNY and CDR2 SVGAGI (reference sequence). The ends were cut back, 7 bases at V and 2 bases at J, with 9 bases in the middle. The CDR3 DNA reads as TGTGCCAGCATCGACGGGGCCTACGAGCAGTACTTC. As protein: CASIDGAYEQYF.

This CDR3 reads CASSPGSGPLVEQYF. CDR3 nucleotide sequence: TGCGCCAGCAGCCCTGGATCCGGGCCTCTAGTCGAGCAGTACTTC. The V gene is TRBV5-1, the J gene TRBJ2-4; no firm D call. The DNA end is a closer match to TRBJ2-7, so the J assignment may be wrong. Per the germline V gene, CDR1 is SGHRS and CDR2 is YFSETQ. The CDR3 runs 15 residues.

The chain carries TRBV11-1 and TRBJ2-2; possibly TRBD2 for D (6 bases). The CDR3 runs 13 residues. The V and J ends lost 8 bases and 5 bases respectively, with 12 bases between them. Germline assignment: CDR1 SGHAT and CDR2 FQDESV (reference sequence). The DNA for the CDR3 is TGTGCCAGCGCGTGGCGGGATACCGGGGAGCTGTTTTTT. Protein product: CASAWRDTGELFF.

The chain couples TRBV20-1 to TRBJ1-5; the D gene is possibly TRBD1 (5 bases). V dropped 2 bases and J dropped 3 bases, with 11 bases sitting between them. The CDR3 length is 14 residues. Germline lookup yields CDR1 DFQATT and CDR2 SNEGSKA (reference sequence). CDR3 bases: TGCAGTGCTAGATCCGGGGGAACCAATCAGCCCCAGCATTTT. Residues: CSARSGGTNQPQHF.

CDR3 sequence: CASSSISLAAGELFF. In DNA, the CDR3 is TGTGCCAGCAGCTCCATATCCCTAGCTGCCGGGGAGCTGTTTTTT. This rearrangement joins TRBV7-6 to TRBJ2-2, with D perhaps matching TRBD2 (5 bases). Looked up from germline, CDR1 is SGHVS and CDR2 is FNYEAQ. This CDR3 is 15 amino acids long. With 4 bases removed from V and 6 bases from J, the gap between germline ends came to 15 bases.

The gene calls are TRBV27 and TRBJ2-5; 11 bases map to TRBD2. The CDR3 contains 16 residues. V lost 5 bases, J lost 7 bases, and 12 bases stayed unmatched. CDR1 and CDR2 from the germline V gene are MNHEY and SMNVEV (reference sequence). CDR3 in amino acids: CASSAASGGSRVTQYF. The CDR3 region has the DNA TGTGCCAGCAGTGCGGCTAGCGGGGGGTCGCGGGTGACCCAGTACTTC.

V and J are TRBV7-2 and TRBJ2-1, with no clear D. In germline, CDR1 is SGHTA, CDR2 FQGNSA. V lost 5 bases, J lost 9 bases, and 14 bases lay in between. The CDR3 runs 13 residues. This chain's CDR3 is CASSPLPRVEQFF. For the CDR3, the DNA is TGTGCCAGCAGCCCGCTACCCCGTGTTGAGCAGTTCTTC.

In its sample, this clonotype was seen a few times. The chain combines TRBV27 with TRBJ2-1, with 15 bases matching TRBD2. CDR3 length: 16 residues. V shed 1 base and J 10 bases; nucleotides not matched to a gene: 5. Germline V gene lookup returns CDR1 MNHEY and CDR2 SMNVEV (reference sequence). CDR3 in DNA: TGTGCCAGCAGTTTATTAGGACTAGCGGGAGGGCCAGAGCAGTTCTTC. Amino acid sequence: CASSLLGLAGGPEQFF.

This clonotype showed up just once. The CDR3 nucleotides are TGCAGTGCTAGATGGACTGGACAGGGCAATCAGCCCCAGCATTTT. As protein: CSARWTGQGNQPQHF. The J gene is TRBJ1-5, the V gene TRBV20-1, with 7 bases lining up with TRBD1. The germline V gene has CDR1 DFQATT and CDR2 SNEGSKA (reference sequence). This CDR3 is built from 15 residues. V gave up 2 bases and J gave up 2 bases; unmatched junction bases: 6.

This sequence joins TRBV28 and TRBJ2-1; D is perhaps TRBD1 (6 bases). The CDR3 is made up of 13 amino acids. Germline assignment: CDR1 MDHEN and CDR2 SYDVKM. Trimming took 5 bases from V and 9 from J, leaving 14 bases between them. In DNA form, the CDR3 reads TGTGCCAGCAGTCCACCACAGGGTCGTGAGCAGTTCTTC. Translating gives CASSPPQGREQFF.

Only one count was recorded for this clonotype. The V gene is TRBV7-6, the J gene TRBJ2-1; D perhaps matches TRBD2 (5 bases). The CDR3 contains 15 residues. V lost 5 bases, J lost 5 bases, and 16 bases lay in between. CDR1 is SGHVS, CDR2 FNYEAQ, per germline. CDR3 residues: CASSQTGYLNNEQFF. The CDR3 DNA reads TGTGCCAGCAGCCAAACGGGGTACTTAAACAATGAGCAGTTCTTC. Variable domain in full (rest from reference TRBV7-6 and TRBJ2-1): GAGVSQSPRYKVTKRGQDVALRCDPISGHVSLYWYRQALGQGPEFLTYFNYEAQQDKSGLPNDRFSAERPEGSISTLTIQRTEQRDSAMYRCASSQTGYLNNEQFFGPGTRLTVL.

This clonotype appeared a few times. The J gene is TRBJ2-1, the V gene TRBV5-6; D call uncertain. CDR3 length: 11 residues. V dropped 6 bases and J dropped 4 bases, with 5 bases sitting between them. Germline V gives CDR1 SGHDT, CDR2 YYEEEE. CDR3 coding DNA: TGTGCCAGCACCCGTTACAATGAGCAGTTCTTC. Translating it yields CASTRYNEQFF.

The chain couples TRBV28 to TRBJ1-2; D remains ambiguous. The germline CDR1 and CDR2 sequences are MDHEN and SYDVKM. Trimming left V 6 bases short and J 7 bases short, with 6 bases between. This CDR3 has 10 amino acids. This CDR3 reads CASRSGGYTF. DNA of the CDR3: TGTGCCAGCAGGAGTGGTGGCTACACCTTC.

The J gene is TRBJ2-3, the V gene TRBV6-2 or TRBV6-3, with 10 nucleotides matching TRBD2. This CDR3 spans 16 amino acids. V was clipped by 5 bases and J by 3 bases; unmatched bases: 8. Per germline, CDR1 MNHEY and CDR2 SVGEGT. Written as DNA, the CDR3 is TGTGCCAGCAGTGACATACTAGCGGGAATAACAGATACGCAGTATTTT. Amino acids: CASSDILAGITDTQYF.

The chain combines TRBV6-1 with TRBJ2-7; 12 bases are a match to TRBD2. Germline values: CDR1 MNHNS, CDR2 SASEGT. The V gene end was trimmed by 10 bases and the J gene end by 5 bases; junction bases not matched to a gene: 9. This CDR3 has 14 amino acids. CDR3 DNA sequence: TGTGCCACTCAAGCGCTAGCGGGAGGGGACGAGCAGTACTTC. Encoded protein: CATQALAGGDEQYF.

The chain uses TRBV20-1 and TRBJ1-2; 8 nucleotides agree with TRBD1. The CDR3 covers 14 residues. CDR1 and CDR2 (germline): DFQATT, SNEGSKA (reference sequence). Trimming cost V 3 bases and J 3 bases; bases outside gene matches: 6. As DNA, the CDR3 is TGCAGTGCTAGTCGGGACAGGATTGACTATGGCTACACCTTC. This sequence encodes CSASRDRIDYGYTF.

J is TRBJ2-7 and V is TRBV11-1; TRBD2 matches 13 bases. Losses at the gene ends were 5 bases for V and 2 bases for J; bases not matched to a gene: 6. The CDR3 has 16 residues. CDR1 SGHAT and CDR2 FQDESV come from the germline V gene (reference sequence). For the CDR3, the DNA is TGTGCCAGCAGCCCATGGACTAGCGGGGGCACCTACGAGCAGTACTTC. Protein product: CASSPWTSGGTYEQYF.

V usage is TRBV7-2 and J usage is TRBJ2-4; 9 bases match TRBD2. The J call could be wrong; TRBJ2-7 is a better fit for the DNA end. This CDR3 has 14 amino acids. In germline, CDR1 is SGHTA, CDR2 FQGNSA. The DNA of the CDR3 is TGTGCCAGCAGCTTAGGGACTAGCGTACGCGAGCAGTACTTC. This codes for CASSLGTSVREQYF.

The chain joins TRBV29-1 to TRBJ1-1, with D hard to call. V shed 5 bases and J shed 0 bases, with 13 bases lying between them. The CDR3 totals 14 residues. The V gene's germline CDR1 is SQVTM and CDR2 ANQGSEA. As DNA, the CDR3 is TGCAGCGTTAGCCTCGGGCAACTGAACACTGAAGCTTTCTTT. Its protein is CSVSLGQLNTEAFF.

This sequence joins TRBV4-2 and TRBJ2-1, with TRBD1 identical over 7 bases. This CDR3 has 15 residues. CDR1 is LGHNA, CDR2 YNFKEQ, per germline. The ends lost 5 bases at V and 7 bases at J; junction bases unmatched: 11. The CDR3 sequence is CASSSTLQGRNEQFF. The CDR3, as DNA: TGTGCCAGCAGCTCGACGTTACAGGGGAGAAATGAGCAGTTCTTC.

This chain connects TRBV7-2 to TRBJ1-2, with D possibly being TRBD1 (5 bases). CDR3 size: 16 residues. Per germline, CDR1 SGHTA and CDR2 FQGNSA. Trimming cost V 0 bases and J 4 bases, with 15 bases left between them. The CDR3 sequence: CASSLALRGESYGYTF. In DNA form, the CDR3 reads TGTGCCAGCAGCTTAGCGCTTCGAGGGGAGAGCTATGGCTACACCTTC.